The present T cell receptor beta chain was sequenced within a study of T cells in Graves' hyperthyroidism and ophthalmopathy (dated by TCRdb to between 2017 and 2020). Background on the whole study: Peripheral blood was sampled at the time of initial diagnosis, prior to any treatment. According to the paper, TCR Vbeta CDR3 sequencing was carried out on roughly 130 peripheral blood samples, which came from fewer than 50 ophthalmopathy, 70 to 80 hyperthyroidism and around 17 progressor patients. Once sampling was done, hyperthyroidism patients were given methimazole at a starting dose of 30 mg daily, whereas ophthalmopathy patients were given high-dose intravenous methylprednisolone. To identify TCR V-J signatures that set the groups apart, the researchers used a discovery cohort of more than 95 patients, made up of around 40 with Graves' ophthalmopathy and 55 to 65 with stable Graves' hyperthyroidism. For training and testing, the 100 or so patients in the discovery cohort were randomly divided in a 7:3 ratio. Prospective prediction of ophthalmopathy was tested in an independent validation cohort consisting of some 20 hyperthyroidism patients and approximately 16 patients who later progressed to ophthalmopathy. The study also compared thyroid tissue and blood T-cell repertoires from several Graves' hyperthyroidism patients.

The hyperthyroidism patients were between 18 and 65 years old and newly diagnosed, with a disease duration of less than 2 months. The study excluded patients with uncontrolled infections, other autoimmune diseases, pregnancy or lactation. Diagnoses were established on the basis of clinical symptoms, serum thyroxine and TRAb, thyroid ultrasound, and orbital computed tomography. Blood from progressor patients was drawn when they were first diagnosed with hyperthyroidism, before any ophthalmopathy symptoms appeared. PBMCs were isolated from more than 9 ml of fresh peripheral blood by Ficoll-Paque density gradient centrifugation. Patients classed as progressors first received a Graves' hyperthyroidism diagnosis and then went on to develop ophthalmopathy during follow-up. Total RNA was extracted with Trizol reagent, and quality was checked on an Agilent 2100 Bioanalyzer. TCR beta CDR3 regions were amplified from RNA transcripts. The first round of RT-PCR for the TCR CDR3 was performed with the HTBI primer set and the Qiagen OneStep RT-PCR kit. The libraries were constructed in a second round of multiplex PCR and then size-selected and purified. The libraries were sequenced on an Illumina HiSeq2000 using paired-end 100 bp reads. From the authors' description of their analysis: SOAPnuke was used to process the raw data, removing reads that contained adapters or uncalled bases, had a mean Phred below 15, or lacked an exact match to the constant primer or identifier. High-quality paired reads were merged using COPE v1.2.5, and each unique nucleotide sequence was defined as a clonotype. MiTCR v1.1 was used to align the clonotypes against IMGT TRBV, TRBD and TRBJ reference segments. Analysis was restricted to V-J combinations with a frequency above 0.0001, which covered 98% to 99.2% of repertoires. A TCS score was defined as the ratio between F50 (clonal expansion) and ExV (chaos), using BLOSUM62-based TCRdist between CDR3 peptides within each V-J. Welch's t-statistics and random forest reduced 514 V-J features to under 15, which were used in a naive Bayes classifier (R e1071). TCRdb reworked the public reads: Q25 trimming with fastp, MiXCR clone assembly, productive beta chains retained. Every CDR3 protein is listed once, alongside the most common genes and DNA of its rows. These V and J calls are TCRdb output, not the study's own analysis. The sample includes hundreds of thousands of distinct CDR3 sequences, with roughly a sixth observed a single time. 16% of the sample is held by the ten biggest clonotypes.

Beyond this particular receptor, the publication reports: In validation, the model predicted progression to ophthalmopathy with 60% to 71% sensitivity and 72% to 85% specificity, a median of about six months before onset. Most expanded thyroid clonotypes (frequency above 0.001) were also detected in blood, a finding suggesting that blood repertoires may reflect thyroid immune responses. Sample size was not statistically predetermined, and investigators were not blinded to group allocation. In cross-validation, a model built on a 13 V-J signature told ophthalmopathy apart from stable hyperthyroidism with 85% to 90% sensitivity and approximately 84% specificity, and in testing the same model reached 80%/75%.

V sheds 4 bases and J sheds 4 bases, leaving 12 bases between their ends. From the cysteine up to the phenylalanine, the CDR3 has a length of 14 residues. Only the CDR3 region is kept as DNA, spanning 42 bases read in frame from base 1. For CDR1 and CDR2, the germline V gene (reference sequence) lists SGHAT and FQDESV. This clonotype was seen a few times. Its antigen remains undetermined. One base away lies a much larger clone, so this may be a sequencing read error. This clonotype was sampled from a woman aged 45 to 65 with Graves' hyperthyroidism that later progressed to Graves' ophthalmopathy. Sequenced input: blood. Recombination linked TRBV11-1 to TRBJ2-3; matching of 5 bases hints at TRBD1 as the D gene. The bases are TGTGCCAGCAGCTCAGGCGTCAGGGCAGATACGCAGTATTTT. Translated, this is CASSSGVRADTQYF.